This T cell receptor beta chain was obtained from a study of shared clonotypes between healthy human individuals. Study-level findings and limits: Naive subsets tended to show greater estimated richness than memory subsets.

Comments on this clone: Its specificity is not known.

Profiled with immunoSEQ multiplex PCR; TCRdb holds only in-frame clones, not every one. The sample holds 2 million to 2.5 million clones, about nine tenths seen once. This CDR3 is 18 amino acids long. The sequence was collected from a man in his late teens or twenties in good health. Some clones in this sample may be carry-over from other donors' samples. The sequenced sample was naive CD4+ T cells from PBMCs. As for subset: CD45RA+ positively selected. The V and J genes are TRBV21-1 and TRBJ1-5; the table names TRBD1, a call not compared with the DNA. TRBV21-1 is a pseudogene segment. The CDR3 reads CASSKFYQGARGNQPQHF. In DNA, the CDR3 is TGTGCCAGCAGCAAATTTTACCAGGGGGCAAGAGGCAATCAGCCCCAGCATTTT.